This TCR beta chain was found in a study of shared clonotypes between healthy human individuals (dated by TCRdb to about 2020). In the study overall: A couple of women and a few men aged 18 to 49 years were included in the cohort. For each donor, CD4 naive and CD4 memory were each run on three plates, CD8 naive on two plates, and CD8 memory on one plate. To estimate repertoire size and how much clonotype sharing occurs between individuals, the study deeply sequenced the blood TCR repertoires of several healthy adults. Different laboratories and diverse techniques were used to prepare libraries and sequence TCR repertoires, to increase sequencing depth and limit assay-specific biases. Leukapheresis yielded between about 0.85 and 10 billion PBMCs per donor.

The donors were healthy, HIV-negative adults who had no recently reported acute infections or vaccinations. Every donor was a Caucasian adult living in Nashville, Tennessee, USA. CD4+ T cells were enriched by magnetic negative selection, after which naive cells were positively selected on CD45RA and the negative fraction was taken as the memory subset. Blood was obtained by leukapheresis, after which PBMCs were separated by Ficoll-Histopaque density gradient centrifugation and cryopreserved in liquid nitrogen vapor phase. Analytical flow cytometry was used to check the purity and quantity of every magnetically sorted T cell population. Genomic DNA was isolated from each sorted fraction and quantified by UV absorbance on a Nanodrop 2000c. This clone has just a few counts. Its specific antigen is unknown. Base qualities were left out, and no much larger clone turns up one base away. CDR1 KGHSH and CDR2 LQKENI were looked up in the germline V gene. The germline V and J ends show losses of 6 bases and 10 bases respectively, and no gene match explains 18 bases of the junction. Its CDR3 holds 16 amino acids, cysteine through phenylalanine. Only the CDR3 DNA is retained, 48 bases long and in frame from the first base.

Using the deep immunoSEQ assay, multiplex PCR amplified TCR CDR3 regions from genomic DNA. Genomic DNA extracted from each cell subset was distributed evenly over all wells of several immunoSEQ 96-well plates, and each plate served as one replicate. For sorted subsets, around 200 ng genomic DNA, equal to approximately 30,000 T cell genomes, was loaded into each replicate PCR. Purified libraries were measured with a Qubit 3.0 fluorometer, size-checked on a Bioanalyzer 2100, and measured again with the KAPA Library Quantification kit. A separate single-read 150-cycle Illumina NextSeq 550 flow cell was used to sequence each immunoSEQ 96-well plate. Per the source publication's procedure: Because the immunoSEQ output held only junctional sequences and lacked quality scores, the filtering could not match the filtering applied to full-length reads. Sequences were annotated with PyIR, a Python wrapper for IgBLAST v1.9, and V/J genes and CDR3 were assigned using IMGT germline references. Reads were filtered out if the reads had weak V/J assignments (E-value above 1e-6), no CDR3, stop codons, out-of-frame junctions, or ambiguous translated residues. V3J clonotypes were defined by identical inferred V gene, J gene, and CDR3 amino acid sequence. The percentage overlap between two repertoires was calculated by dividing the number of shared unique clonotypes by the size of the smaller repertoire. Repertoire richness was assessed with RTK rarefaction, the Chao1 estimator, and Recon v2.1 estimates of unobserved clonotypes. Generation probabilities were computed with OLGA for all TCRbeta clonotypes obtained by the gDNA method from four donors. TCRdb carries this immuneACCESS record with in-frame sequences only. Its versions omit some clonotypes, under half of them owing to an unresolved V gene in the studies checked, with the rest unexplained. D and trimming come from the DNA, and the V and J calls and clone size come from that table. The sample contains fewer than 1.4 million clones, around 82% of them found a single time. Under 0.8% of the sample goes to the ten largest clones.

What the research found in general, with its limitations: Compared with non-shared clonotypes, the clonotypes found in all four sorted-subset donors had higher generation probabilities. Based on pairwise subsampling, the degree of clonotype sharing among donors was expected to be affected by sequencing depth. Larger estimated clonotype richness was generally found for naive subsets than for memory subsets. Rarefaction of sorted-subset datasets indicated incomplete sequencing despite the large sequencing depth. When four donors were compared, the shared fraction of clonotypes was roughly 5% for naive CD4, 3.5% to 4% for naive CD8, 2.3% for memory CD4, and 0.4% for memory CD8. Sampling was restricted to blood, and TCR repertoires in tissues likely differ from the TCR repertoires found in blood. Because the study included a small number of donors, the genetic and exposure-history diversity represented was limited.

This sequence was found in a man aged 18 to 29 in good health. Some clones in this sample may be carry-over from other donors' samples. Rearrangement joined TRBV18 to TRBJ1-1, with TRBD1 matching 9 junction bases. Sequenced: memory CD4+ T cells from PBMCs. This specimen's cell subset or site label, interpreted: CD45RA-negative fraction. In nucleotides, the sequence is TGTGCCAGCTCCAAAGCAACGGACAGGGGAAGTGGAGGAGCTTTCTTT. This is translated as CASSKATDRGSGGAFF.